The subject of this entry is one T cell receptor (beta chain). Its antigen remains unidentified. This sample was taken from a study of T-cell memory formation after mild COVID-19. Study context: Largely donor-specific TCR clusters were found. Study-wide points: Mainly CM and EM harbored the contracting CD4+ clones; mainly EMRA harbored the CD8+ ones. Contracting clones, day 15 to 85, had balanced CD4/CD8, and later expanders favored CD4+.

Libraries for TCRalpha and TCRbeta carried sample barcodes and unique molecular identifiers via 5'RACE. TCRdb used MiXCR to reprocess the 5' RACE reads, holding one entry per CDR3 protein. Here the sample spans around 320,000 distinct CDR3 sequences, 25% to 30% being singletons. Sequences were obtained from PBMCs or a T cell subset sorted from them (not recorded which). The source is an adult woman who had mild COVID-19 (a few samples of this study predate the infection). Cell type and time point are not known.

The DNA for the CDR3 is TGTGCCAGCAGCTCCAGGGAAAGCAATCAGCCCCAGCATTTT. Translated, it gives CASSSRESNQPQHF. V usage is TRBV5-5 and J usage is TRBJ1-5; possibly TRBD1 for D (5 bases). Trimming cost V 3 bases and J 1 base, with 8 bases left between them. Germline V lookup: CDR1 SGHKS, CDR2 YYEKEE (reference sequence). The length of the CDR3 is 14 residues.